These 23 T cell receptor beta chains were sequenced from one sample in a study of CD8+CD57+ T cells in acquired aplastic anemia. The use of genomic DNA as template underpinned the TCR beta VDJ and CDR3 profiling. Via MiXCR, TCRdb re-called the reads, giving one row per CDR3 protein. The profile shows 150,000 to 200,000 distinct CDR3 sequences, 55% to 70% of them singletons. The sequenced material came from sorted CD4+, CD8+, or CD8+CD57+ T cells (not recorded which) from PBMCs. These receptors were collected from a human donor with severe aplastic anemia or a healthy control (not recorded which).

The chain carries TRBV2 and TRBJ2-7; D is ambiguous. Trimming shortened V by 2 bases and J by 2 bases, and 7 bases separated the two germline ends. Germline CDR1 SNHLY, CDR2 FYNNEI. The CDR3 runs to 13 residues. CDR3 bases: TGTGCCAGCAGTGAAACACTAACCTACGAGCAGTACTTC. It encodes CASSETLTYEQYF.

The chain links TRBV20-1 to TRBJ1-2; D may be TRBD1 (5 bases). The CDR3 loop spans 16 amino acids. V lost 0 bases and J 4 bases, leaving 18 bases between the germline ends. CDR1 and CDR2 from the germline V gene are DFQATT and SNEGSKA (reference sequence). CDR3 sequence reads: CSARDPRQGSIYGYTF. The CDR3 DNA reads as TGCAGTGCTAGAGATCCTAGGCAGGGAAGTATCTATGGCTACACCTTC.

This clonotype was seen once. The CDR3 bases are TGTGCCGCGACCGGCGGGACAGTCCCCTTAAACACTGAAGCTTTCTTT. Protein: CAATGGTVPLNTEAFF. This chain connects TRBV10-3 to TRBJ1-1, with 7 bases that match TRBD1. CDR1 ENHRY and CDR2 SYGVKD come from the germline V gene. CDR3 length equals 16 residues. With V trimmed by 11 bases and J by 2 bases, 17 bases remained unmatched.

The V call is TRBV4-1, the J call TRBJ1-6; 11 bases line up with TRBD1. Germline CDR1 MGHRA, CDR2 YSYEKL. J lost 6 bases, V lost 1 base, and 5 bases had no gene match. The CDR3 spans 17 residues. CDR3 sequence reads: CASSQGGQGVGNSPLHF. The CDR3 bases are TGCGCCAGCAGCCAAGGGGGACAGGGGGTTGGTAATTCACCCCTCCACTTT.

The chain couples TRBV7-2 to TRBJ2-7, with 9 bases lining up with TRBD1. Germline V gives CDR1 SGHTA, CDR2 FQGNSA. V was clipped by 5 bases and J by 5 bases; unmatched bases: 7. The CDR3 has 14 amino acids. This CDR3 is CASSLGQGFDEQYF. DNA for the CDR3: TGTGCCAGCAGCCTCGGACAGGGGTTCGACGAGCAGTACTTC.

The V gene is TRBV27, the J gene TRBJ1-1; D ambiguous. This CDR3 comprises 15 residues. Deletions cut 5 bases from V and 6 bases from J, with 19 bases between. Germline values: CDR1 MNHEY, CDR2 SMNVEV (reference sequence). Here the CDR3 DNA reads TGTGCCAGCAGTCCCCCCAGGCCCCATTTAGCTGAAGCTTTCTTT. Translated: CASSPPRPHLAEAFF.

The genes are TRBV2 and TRBJ1-2; 10 positions match TRBD1. V was pared by 6 bases and J by 8 bases, with 12 bases of the junction left unmatched. There are 15 residues in the CDR3. Germline assignment: CDR1 SNHLY and CDR2 FYNNEI. CDR3 sequence (DNA): TGTGCCAGCAGGGAACCGGACAGGGGGTTTCGCGGCTACACCTTC. Protein: CASREPDRGFRGYTF.

The chain recombines TRBV12-3 or TRBV12-4 with TRBJ1-2; D is ambiguous. V lost 6 bases to trimming and J lost 7 bases, with 18 bases between them. The CDR3 loop spans 14 amino acids. Here the CDR3 reads CASSFENLPGGYTF. CDR3 bases: TGTGCCAGCAGCTTCGAGAACCTTCCGGGTGGCTACACCTTC.

The chain recombines TRBV19 with TRBJ1-5; the D gene is possibly TRBD1 (5 bases). The ends were cut back, 5 bases at V and 2 bases at J, with 19 bases in the middle. Germline V gives CDR1 LNHDA, CDR2 SQIVND (reference sequence). The CDR3 extends over 17 amino acids. The CDR3 loop is CASSRLDRGRGNQPQHF. As DNA, the CDR3 is TGTGCCAGTAGTCGATTAGACCGGGGCCGGGGCAATCAGCCCCAGCATTTT.

The chain employs TRBV7-9 and TRBJ2-4; D is perhaps TRBD2 (6 bases). CDR3 length equals 14 residues. The V and J ends lost 5 bases and 7 bases respectively, with 15 bases between them. Germline assignment: CDR1 SEHNR and CDR2 FQNEAQ (reference sequence). This chain's CDR3 is CASSGVGGGNIQYF. The CDR3, as DNA: TGTGCCAGCAGCGGGGTTGGAGGAGGGAACATTCAGTACTTC.

The gene calls are TRBV24-1 and TRBJ2-1; TRBD1 matches 12 bases. Germline V CDR1 and CDR2: KGHDR, SFDVKD. The CDR3 length is 13 residues. The J segment lost 10 bases and the V segment lost 10 bases, leaving 7 bases of the junction unmatched. As DNA, the CDR3 is TGTGCCACTGCGGGACAGGGGGCGCGGGAGCAGTTCTTC. This gives the protein CATAGQGAREQFF.

This rearrangement joins TRBV2 to TRBJ2-2, with TRBD1 as a possible D gene (5 bases). Trimming shortened V by 6 bases and J by 7 bases, and 18 bases separated the two germline ends. Germline CDR1 and CDR2: SNHLY and FYNNEI. The CDR3 is 15 amino acids. CDR3 sequence reads: CASRKGVGTIGELFF. In DNA form, the CDR3 reads TGTGCCAGCAGAAAAGGGGTGGGCACGATCGGGGAGCTGTTTTTT.

As DNA, the CDR3 is TGTGCCAGCAGCTTGGGTCCTAGCGGTGGCTACGAGCAGTACTTC. It encodes CASSLGPSGGYEQYF. The chain links TRBV7-6 to TRBJ2-7; 7 bases match TRBD2. The CDR3 loop spans 15 amino acids. Trimming cost V 3 bases and J 3 bases; bases outside gene matches: 8. Germline V lookup: CDR1 SGHVS, CDR2 FNYEAQ.

This clonotype was picked up a small number of times. CDR3 sequence reads: CATSTTTYEQYF. CDR3 sequence (DNA): TGTGCCACCTCGACAACAACCTACGAGCAGTACTTC. V usage is TRBV15 and J usage is TRBJ2-7, with D unclear. V was shortened by 8 bases and J by 2 bases, with 10 bases between the two germline ends. Germline values: CDR1 LNHNV, CDR2 YYDKDF (reference sequence). This CDR3 has 12 amino acids.

The V call is TRBV25-1, the J call TRBJ2-7, with 15 bases identical to TRBD2. Trimming cost V 7 bases and J 3 bases; bases outside gene matches: 7. The germline CDR1 and CDR2 sequences are MGHDK and SYGVNS. This CDR3 is 16 amino acids long. Here the CDR3 reads CASTGTSGGKLYEQYF. The DNA of the CDR3 is TGTGCCAGCACCGGGACTAGCGGGGGGAAACTCTACGAGCAGTACTTC.

The chain links TRBV7-9 to TRBJ1-2, with no clear D. V lost 1 base, J lost 3 bases, and 9 bases lay in between. This CDR3 is 14 amino acids long. Germline CDR1 is SEHNR and CDR2 is FQNEAQ (reference sequence). The DNA of the CDR3 is TGTGCCAGCAGCTTAGACCCCACACACTATGGCTACACCTTC. Protein sequence: CASSLDPTHYGYTF. Using reference TRBV7-9 and TRBJ1-2 for the parts outside the CDR3, the full variable domain is DTGVSQNPRHKITKRGQNVTFRCDPISEHNRLYWYRQTLGQGPEFLTYFQNEAQLEKSRLLSDRFSAERPKGSFSTLEIQRTEQGDSAMYLCASSLDPTHYGYTFGSGTRLTVV.

This clonotype has only one observation. CDR3 in DNA: TGTGCCAGCAGCAAGCCGGGGCCAGCCTACGAGCAGTACTTC. This sequence encodes CASSKPGPAYEQYF. The V call is TRBV9, the J call TRBJ2-7; D might be TRBD1 or TRBD2, each matching 5 bases. Deletions cut 4 bases from V and 2 bases from J, with 13 bases between. The CDR3 has 14 residues. In germline, CDR1 is SGDLS, CDR2 YYNGEE.

CDR3 region: CSVGQNQETQYF. For the CDR3, the DNA is TGCAGCGTTGGTCAGAACCAAGAGACCCAGTACTTC. The rearrangement joins TRBV29-1 to TRBJ2-5; D is uncertain. Germline lookup yields CDR1 SQVTM and CDR2 ANQGSEA. V lost 4 bases, J lost 0 bases, and 6 bases lay in between. This CDR3 has 12 residues.

The V call is TRBV4-3, the J call TRBJ2-7, with unresolved D. Germline CDR1 is LGHNA and CDR2 is YSLEER. This CDR3 is built from 15 residues. Trimming shortened V by 0 bases and J by 5 bases, and 14 bases separated the two germline ends. The CDR3 DNA reads as TGCGCCAGCAGCCAAGAAGGCAGAGGTTCCGACGAGCAGTACTTC. Its translation: CASSQEGRGSDEQYF.

This clonotype turned up a few times. The J gene is TRBJ1-2, the V gene TRBV29-1; 8 bases map to TRBD1. The germline V gene encodes CDR1 SQVTM and CDR2 ANQGSEA. The trim removed 4 bases at V and 3 bases at J, leaving 4 bases unmatched. The CDR3 runs to 13 residues. The CDR3 sequence: CSVVTGGYYGYTF. CDR3 DNA: TGCAGCGTTGTTACAGGGGGGTACTATGGCTACACCTTC. Together with reference TRBV29-1 and TRBJ1-2, the CDR3 gives the full variable domain: SAVISQKPSRDICQRGTSLTIQCQVDSQVTMMFWYRQQPGQSLTLIATANQGSEATYESGFVIDKFPISRPNLTFSTLTVSNMSPEDSSIYLCSVVTGGYYGYTFGSGTRLTVV.

Concerning this clonotype itself: Compared with germline, one end of the junction differs, possibly owing to a read error. The V and J genes are TRBV24-1 and TRBJ2-4, with a tentative D call TRBD1 (6 bases). This CDR3 contains 14 residues. Germline-derived CDR1 and CDR2 are KGHDR and SFDVKD. The chain's CDR3 is CATSARDTKNIQYF. CDR3 nucleotides: TGTGCCACCAGTGCCCGGGACACCAAAAACATTCAGTACTTT.

The rearrangement uses TRBV5-6 and TRBJ2-7, with D possibly TRBD1 on 6 matching bases. Germline CDR1 reads SGHDT; CDR2 reads YYEEEE. V was shortened by 0 bases and J by 6 bases, with 16 bases between the two germline ends. CDR3 length equals 15 residues. In DNA form, the CDR3 reads TGTGCCAGCAGCTTGGGAGGGGGTAGTTTGCCCGAGCAGTACTTC. Residues: CASSLGGGSLPEQYF.

The rearrangement joins TRBV25-1 to TRBJ1-2; perhaps TRBD1 as D (6 bases). This CDR3 is built from 17 residues. The V end lost 1 base, the J end lost 8 bases, and 23 bases lay between the germline ends. Looked up from germline, CDR1 is MGHDK and CDR2 is SYGVNS. Here the CDR3 DNA reads TGTGCCAGCAGTGAATTGGGACGGGGGGCCGTCGCCATAGGCTACACCTTC. Translated, it gives CASSELGRGAVAIGYTF.